Listed here are 14 T cell receptor beta chains from one sample, sequenced in a study of Ad26.COV2.S vaccination and SARS-CoV-2 variants. Clones were read by immunoSEQ multiplex PCR, and TCRdb kept only the in-frame ones, dropping some. The profile shows 350,000 to 550,000 clones, approximately 89% of them singletons. Treatment: about 20 received Ad26.COV2.S at low or high dose, single or two shots; 5 received placebo; per-sample allocation not given. Sampling occurred on day 63 after the first vaccine or placebo injection. Sample: peripheral blood, taken in a trial of Ad26.COV2.S vaccine versus placebo. These receptors all come from a person between 18 and 65 years old who received the Ad26.COV2.S COVID-19 vaccine or a placebo.

The V gene is TRBV29-1, the J gene TRBJ2-1, with 9 bases matching TRBD1. CDR1 is SQVTM, CDR2 ANQGSEA, per germline. Trimming took 7 bases from V and 4 from J; bases not matched to a gene: 5. The CDR3 contains 13 residues. In DNA, the CDR3 is TGCAGCGGCGCCGGGACAGGGTACAATGAGCAGTTCTTC. Its translation is CSGAGTGYNEQFF.

The chain employs TRBV30 and TRBJ1-5; D is unresolved. Germline-derived CDR1 and CDR2 are GTSNPN and SVGIG (reference sequence). This CDR3 is built from 13 residues. Deletions cut 2 bases from V and 0 bases from J, with 5 bases between. CDR3 coding DNA: TGTGCCTGGAGTTCTTCTAGCAATCAGCCCCAGCATTTT. This translates into CAWSSSSNQPQHF.

The J gene is TRBJ2-1, the V gene TRBV24-1, with 8 bases identical to TRBD1. Losses at the gene ends were 4 bases for V and 3 bases for J; bases not matched to a gene: 7. There are 16 residues in the CDR3. The germline V gene encodes CDR1 KGHDR and CDR2 SFDVKD. The CDR3 sequence: CATSDRIGQGYNEQFF. DNA of the CDR3: TGTGCCACCAGTGACCGAATCGGACAGGGCTACAATGAGCAGTTCTTC.

CDR3: CASRDRGPEQYF. The CDR3 DNA follows: TGTGCCAGCAGGGACAGGGGGCCCGAGCAGTACTTC. The V and J genes are TRBV2 and TRBJ2-7; 11 nucleotides line up with TRBD1. The V gene end was trimmed by 6 bases and the J gene end by 6 bases; junction bases not matched to a gene: 1. The germline CDR1 and CDR2 sequences are SNHLY and FYNNEI. CDR3 length equals 12 residues.

The rearrangement uses TRBV6-1 and TRBJ2-1; the D is unclear. V lost 6 bases to trimming and J lost 3 bases, with 15 bases between them. Germline CDR1 and CDR2: MNHNS and SASEGT. The CDR3 spans 15 residues. The CDR3 region has the DNA TGTGCCAGCAGCAGTAATCGAGGCTACTACAATGAGCAGTTCTTC. As protein: CASSSNRGYYNEQFF.

The chain links TRBV9 to TRBJ2-3; possible D gene TRBD1, 6 bases. Deletions cut 4 bases from V and 5 bases from J, with 20 bases between. Germline V gene data show CDR1 as SGDLS and CDR2 as YYNGEE. This CDR3 has 16 amino acids. The CDR3: CASSPHVAGVEDTQYF. CDR3 nucleotides: TGTGCCAGCAGCCCCCACGTAGCAGGGGTGGAAGATACGCAGTATTTT.

The V and J genes are TRBV11-3 and TRBJ1-1, with a weak D call TRBD1 (5 bases). The V end was cut by 0 bases, the J end by 8 bases, with 22 bases between. In germline, CDR1 is SGHNT, CDR2 YENEEA. There are 17 residues in the CDR3. The chain's CDR3 is CASSLDLVGAGSSEAFF. The CDR3 DNA reads as TGTGCCAGCAGCTTAGATCTCGTTGGGGCAGGGTCCTCCGAAGCTTTCTTT. The entire variable domain, with the rest obtained from reference TRBV11-3 and TRBJ1-1, is as follows: EAGVVQSPRYKIIEKKQPVAFWCNPISGHNTLYWYLQNLGQGPELLIRYENEEAVDDSQLPKDRFSAERLKGVDSTLKIQPAELGDSAVYLCASSLDLVGAGSSEAFFGQGTRLTVV.

The gene calls are TRBV3-1 (or the pseudogene TRBV3-2) and TRBJ1-1; D gene uncertain. V lost 4 bases to trimming and J lost 1 base, with 13 bases between them. Germline assignment: CDR1 LGHDT and CDR2 YNNKEL (reference sequence). CDR3 length: 15 amino acids. CDR3 in amino acids: CASSRSERRNTEAFF. The CDR3 bases are TGTGCCAGCAGCCGCTCGGAGCGGCGGAACACTGAAGCTTTCTTT.

The chain combines TRBV30 with TRBJ2-1; 8 bases are a match to TRBD2. With V trimmed by 1 base and J by 3 bases, 11 bases remained unmatched. CDR1 is GTSNPN and CDR2 is SVGIG in the germline V gene (reference sequence). The CDR3 contains 17 residues. Written as DNA, the CDR3 is TGTGCCTGGAGTGGGGTGGGGATTAGCGGGAACTACAATGAGCAGTTCTTC. Translation gives CAWSGVGISGNYNEQFF.

The chain recombines TRBV11-2 with TRBJ1-5; D is perhaps TRBD1 (5 bases). CDR1 is SGHAT and CDR2 is FQNNGV in the germline V gene. The V and J ends lost 5 bases and 5 bases respectively, with 7 bases between them. The CDR3 sequence is 12 residues long. The CDR3 coding sequence is TGTGCCAGCAGCCCGGGGGATCAGCCCCAGCATTTT. Translated, it gives CASSPGDQPQHF.

J is TRBJ2-6 and V is TRBV28; tentative D call: TRBD1 (7 bases). Trimming cost V 8 bases and J 2 bases, with 13 bases left between them. This CDR3 comprises 15 residues. Germline CDR1 is MDHEN and CDR2 is SYDVKM. CDR3 protein: CASFSRGAGANVLTF. The DNA for the CDR3 is TGTGCCAGCTTCTCCAGGGGGGCTGGGGCCAACGTCCTGACTTTC.

The rearrangement joins TRBV6-4 to TRBJ2-7; D possibly corresponds to TRBD2 (6 bases). With 6 bases removed from V and 0 bases from J, the gap between germline ends came to 12 bases. The CDR3 length is 14 residues. Germline assignment: CDR1 MRHNA and CDR2 SNTAGT. CDR3 bases: TGTGCCAGCAGGCCGAGGCGGGGCTCCTACGAGCAGTACGTC. Protein sequence: CASRPRRGSYEQYV.

The chain combines TRBV27 with TRBJ2-3, with 12 bases aligning to TRBD2. CDR1 is MNHEY, CDR2 SMNVEV, per germline (reference sequence). The CDR3 has 15 amino acids. Trimming removed 4 bases from V and 5 bases from J; junction bases left unmatched: 4. The CDR3 DNA sequence: TGTGCCAGCAGTTATCTAGCGGGGGGGGAAGATACGCAGTATTTT. Residues: CASSYLAGGEDTQYF.

Only one count was recorded for this clone. V and J are TRBV19 and TRBJ1-2; TRBD1 aligns across 11 bases. CDR1 is LNHDA, CDR2 SQIVND, per germline (reference sequence). This CDR3 spans 16 amino acids. V was pared by 7 bases and J by 5 bases, with 12 bases of the junction left unmatched. CDR3 DNA: TGTGCCAGTAACCTCGCGGTGGACAGGGGGCTTTATGGCTACACCTTC. Amino acid sequence: CASNLAVDRGLYGYTF.